This T cell receptor (beta chain) was obtained from a study of T cells expressing NK-cell markers. Study-wide background: Investigators obtained TCR beta repertoires from sorted CD3+CD56+NKG2C+, CD3+CD56+NKG2C- and CD3+CD56-NKG2C+ T cells.

TCRdb reprocessed the 5' RACE reads; each CDR3 protein has one entry and no DNA is given. The repertoire shows about 170,000 distinct CDR3 sequences; the top ten hold 20%. CDR3 length: 15 amino acids. Germline V gene lookup returns CDR1 PRHDT and CDR2 FYEKMQ (reference sequence). The V and J genes are TRBV13 and TRBJ2-1; the D gene TCRdb calls, TRBD1, cannot be checked with no DNA. The source is a man aged 18 to 69 in good health. The specimen sequenced was blood T cells: a sorted CD56 or NKG2C T cell subset, CD4+ or CD8+ T cells, or bulk PBMC T cells (not recorded which). The CDR3 loop is CASSPGGHSYNEQFF.